Listed below are T cell receptor beta chains from one sample, sequenced in a study of control samples from healthy donors and cancer patients. Only in-frame clones appear in the TCRdb table, and some are missing; sequencing was by immunoSEQ multiplex PCR. Altogether roughly 28,000 clones are present, 70% to 85% being singletons, with the ten largest covering roughly a fifth. The specimen was PBMCs. These receptors came from a man between 60 and 75 years old with head and neck cancer. Each CDR3 is given with its conserved first and last residue. D genes are given only for firm matches. The size of a clone is reported for some rows only, either as once, few or many, or as a class for expanded clones.

size: -; length: 16; J: TRBJ2-5; V: TRBV4-2; D: TRBD2; CDR3: CASSPGTSEVSETQYF; DNA: TGTGCCAGCAGCCCCGGGACTAGCGAGGTATCGGAGACCCAGTACTTC
size: -; length: 16; J: TRBJ2-1; V: TRBV28; D: TRBD2; CDR3: CASSSPGLAGVNEQFF; DNA: TGTGCCAGCAGTTCCCCGGGACTAGCGGGAGTCAATGAGCAGTTCTTC
size: -; length: 16; J: TRBJ1-2; V: TRBV18; D: TRBD1; CDR3: CASSPSEQGAIYGYTF; DNA: TGTGCCAGCTCACCAAGCGAACAGGGGGCAATCTATGGCTACACCTTC
size: -; length: 15; J: TRBJ2-1; V: TRBV27; D: TRBD2; CDR3: CASRGGASVFDEQFF; DNA: TGTGCCAGCCGGGGGGGCGCATCCGTGTTCGATGAGCAGTTCTTC
size: -; length: 17; J: TRBJ1-2; V: TRBV11-2; D: -; CDR3: CASSLDLSTLANYGYTF; DNA: TGTGCCAGCAGCTTAGATTTGAGCACTTTAGCTAACTATGGCTACACCTTC
size: -; length: 15; J: TRBJ2-2; V: TRBV14; D: -; CDR3: CASSRLGPATGELFF; DNA: TGTGCCAGCAGCCGGCTCGGTCCCGCCACCGGGGAGCTGTTTTTT
size: -; length: 14; J: TRBJ1-5; V: TRBV29-1; D: TRBD1; CDR3: CSVASGTGNQPQHF; DNA: TGCAGCGTTGCTTCCGGGACAGGCAATCAGCCCCAGCATTTT
size: -; length: 14; J: TRBJ2-7; V: TRBV28; D: TRBD2; CDR3: CATEFSGRANEQYF; DNA: TGTGCCACCGAATTTAGCGGGAGGGCCAACGAGCAGTACTTC
size: once; length: 15; J: TRBJ1-5; V: TRBV2; D: -; CDR3: CASTKLGGSGQPQHF; DNA: TGTGCCAGCACTAAACTGGGGGGGTCGGGCCAGCCCCAGCATTTT
size: once; length: 13; J: TRBJ2-2; V: TRBV5-4; D: -; CDR3: CASAGQGTGELFF; DNA: TGTGCCAGTGCGGGGCAGGGCACCGGGGAGCTGTTTTTT
size: -; length: 14; J: TRBJ2-2; V: TRBV5-1; D: -; CDR3: CASALREASGELFF; DNA: TGCGCCAGCGCCCTCAGGGAGGCGTCCGGGGAGCTGTTTTTT
size: -; length: 14; J: TRBJ1-4; V: TRBV7-9; D: -; CDR3: CASSLEAANEKLFF; DNA: TGTGCCAGCAGCTTAGAGGCAGCGAATGAAAAACTGTTTTTT
size: once; length: 19; J: TRBJ2-7; V: TRBV7-9; D: -; CDR3: CASSLVGGNLQSRAREQYF; DNA: TGTGCCAGCAGCTTAGTAGGCGGGAACCTCCAATCGAGGGCCCGCGAGCAGTACTTC
size: once; length: 13; J: TRBJ2-2; V: TRBV5-1; D: -; CDR3: CASSLLVTGELFF; DNA: TGCGCCAGCAGCTTGTTGGTTACCGGGGAGCTGTTTTTT
size: once; length: 13; J: TRBJ1-2; V: TRBV14; D: -; CDR3: CASSQARGHGYTF; DNA: TGTGCCAGCAGCCAAGCCAGGGGCCATGGCTACACCTTC
size: few; length: 15; J: TRBJ2-2; V: TRBV6-2/TRBV6-3; D: -; CDR3: CASSYTDSYTGELFF; DNA: TGTGCCAGCAGTTACACGGACTCTTACACCGGGGAGCTGTTTTTT
size: -; length: 13; J: TRBJ2-1; V: TRBV27; D: -; CDR3: CATSSAQFNEQFF; DNA: TGTGCCACCTCCTCGGCCCAATTCAATGAGCAGTTCTTC
size: once; length: 17; J: TRBJ2-7; V: TRBV4-1; D: -; CDR3: CASSQVVGQRSSYEQYF; DNA: TGCGCCAGCAGCCAAGTAGTAGGGCAGAGGAGCTCCTACGAGCAGTACTTC
size: -; length: 16; J: TRBJ2-2; V: TRBV30; D: -; CDR3: CAWSVNLLSFAGELFF; DNA: TGTGCCTGGAGTGTAAATCTCCTTAGTTTTGCCGGGGAGCTGTTTTTT
size: few; length: 14; J: TRBJ1-1; V: TRBV15; D: -; CDR3: CATSRVWGFTEAFF; DNA: TGTGCCACCAGCAGAGTCTGGGGGTTCACTGAAGCTTTCTTT
size: -; length: 12; J: TRBJ2-1; V: TRBV6-2/TRBV6-3; D: -; CDR3: CASSYPQYGQFF; DNA: TGTGCCAGCAGTTACCCACAGTACGGGCAGTTCTTC
size: -; length: 15; J: TRBJ1-5; V: TRBV4-1; D: -; CDR3: CASSQSGISNQPQHF; DNA: TGCGCCAGCAGCCAAAGTGGAATCAGCAATCAGCCCCAGCATTTT
size: -; length: 19; J: TRBJ2-2; V: TRBV5-1; D: TRBD1; CDR3: CASSSPGQGLGGYTGELFF; DNA: TGCGCCAGCAGCTCTCCTGGACAGGGCCTCGGTGGGTACACCGGGGAGCTGTTTTTT
size: -; length: 14; J: TRBJ2-7; V: TRBV3-1/TRBV3-2; D: -; CDR3: CASSLTGRFYEQYF; DNA: TGTGCCAGCAGCCTCACCGGGCGTTTCTACGAGCAGTACTTC
size: -; length: 14; J: TRBJ1-2; V: TRBV14; D: -; CDR3: CASSRGISNYGYTF; DNA: TGTGCCAGCAGCCGGGGAATCTCGAACTATGGCTACACCTTC
size: -; length: 11; J: TRBJ1-1; V: TRBV30; D: -; CDR3: CAWSFRQEAFF; DNA: TGTGCCTGGAGTTTTCGGCAGGAAGCTTTCTTT
size: once; length: 16; J: TRBJ1-6; V: TRBV9; D: -; CDR3: CASSPNGVAVYSPLHF; DNA: TGTGCCAGCAGCCCCAACGGTGTGGCCGTGTATTCACCCCTCCACTTT
size: -; length: 15; J: TRBJ2-1; V: TRBV6-5; D: -; CDR3: CASREVAASYNEQFF; DNA: TGTGCCAGCAGGGAGGTTGCGGCGTCGTACAATGAGCAGTTCTTC
size: -; length: 15; J: TRBJ2-7; V: TRBV5-4; D: TRBD2; CDR3: CASTPGGGPLIEQYF; DNA: TGTGCCAGCACCCCCGGGGGGGGTCCCTTAATCGAGCAGTACTTC
size: -; length: 11; J: TRBJ2-1; V: TRBV20-1; D: -; CDR3: CSARSRDSAFF; DNA: TGCAGTGCTAGAAGCCGGGACTCCGCGTTCTTC
size: -; length: 15; J: TRBJ1-5; V: TRBV4-2; D: -; CDR3: CASSQDPYSNQPQHF; DNA: TGTGCCAGCAGCCAAGATCCCTATAGCAATCAGCCCCAGCATTTT
size: -; length: 13; J: TRBJ2-5; V: TRBV19; D: -; CDR3: CASSGNQIGPQYF; DNA: TGTGCCAGCTCGGGAAACCAGATAGGGCCCCAGTACTTC
size: -; length: 15; J: TRBJ2-7; V: TRBV18; D: TRBD1; CDR3: CASSPQGQGSYEQYF; DNA: TGTGCCAGCTCACCACAGGGACAGGGGAGCTACGAGCAGTACTTC
size: -; length: 12; J: TRBJ2-7; V: TRBV29-1; D: -; CDR3: CSARTAALEQYF; DNA: TGCAGCGCAAGGACGGCTGCGTTAGAGCAGTACTTC
size: -; length: 12; J: TRBJ1-1; V: TRBV18; D: TRBD1; CDR3: CASSKGGAEAFF; DNA: TGTGCCAGCTCAAAAGGGGGCGCTGAAGCTTTCTTT
size: once; length: 11; J: TRBJ2-1; V: TRBV20-1; D: -; CDR3: CSAFEKDRQFF; DNA: TGCAGTGCTTTTGAAAAGGACCGGCAGTTCTTC